One and the same sample provided the 25 T cell receptor beta chains below, sequenced in a study of blood T cell repertoires in COVID-19. The method was immunoSEQ multiplex PCR; TCRdb's version includes in-frame clones alone and lacks a portion of them. The sample contains around 190,000 clones, approximately 75% of which appear only once. Input material: PBMCs or T cells enriched from blood (not recorded which). The source of these receptors is a man in his forties or fifties who had recovered from COVID-19.

This chain connects TRBV9 to TRBJ1-6; D uncertain. The CDR3 extends over 14 amino acids. Germline CDR1 SGDLS, CDR2 YYNGEE. V was cut by 2 bases and J by 10 bases, with 13 bases left in between. CDR3 in amino acids: CASSVQVDGSPLHF. CDR3 nucleotide sequence: TGTGCCAGCAGCGTTCAGGTTGACGGCTCACCCCTCCACTTT.

The chain recombines TRBV18 with TRBJ1-2, with D perhaps matching TRBD1 (5 bases). This CDR3 spans 15 amino acids. Trimming stripped 3 bases from V and 5 bases from J, with 16 bases between. Germline V lookup: CDR1 KGHSH, CDR2 LQKENI. The CDR3 DNA is TGTGCCAGCTCACCCCGACCCGAGACAGCATATGGCTACACCTTC. Amino acid sequence: CASSPRPETAYGYTF.

This rearrangement joins TRBV19 to TRBJ1-1, with D maybe TRBD1 (6 bases). This CDR3 is 17 amino acids long. Germline values: CDR1 LNHDA, CDR2 SQIVND (reference sequence). V lost 0 bases and J lost 0, with 14 bases in between. CDR3 loop: CASSIDLRGPLNTEAFF. CDR3 bases: TGTGCCAGTAGTATAGATCTGCGGGGGCCCTTGAACACTGAAGCTTTCTTT.

This chain uses TRBV5-1 with TRBJ1-2, with D uncertain. The CDR3 runs to 13 residues. Germline V gene sequence: CDR1 SGHRS, CDR2 YFSETQ. V gave up 5 bases and J gave up 5 bases, with 13 bases separating them. CDR3 DNA: TGCGCCAGCAGTCCTATTTCAGGTTATGGCTACACCTTC. As protein: CASSPISGYGYTF.

Only one count was recorded for this clone. The chain links TRBV18 to TRBJ2-7, with 11 bases fitting TRBD2. CDR3 length: 15 residues. Germline lookup yields CDR1 KGHSH and CDR2 LQKENI. V was pared by 3 bases and J by 7 bases, with 8 bases of the junction left unmatched. CDR3 loop: CASSPISGGAEEQYF. Here the CDR3 DNA reads TGTGCCAGCTCACCGATTAGCGGGGGGGCCGAAGAGCAGTACTTC.

A few counts support this clone. The rearrangement joins TRBV5-4 to TRBJ2-7; unclear D gene. The V end lost 0 bases, the J end lost 3 bases, and 7 bases lay between the germline ends. Germline lookup yields CDR1 SGHNT and CDR2 YYREEE (reference sequence). This CDR3 spans 13 amino acids. The CDR3 nucleotides read TGTGCCAGCAGCTTGGCCCCAGACTACGAGCAGTACTTC. Its translation is CASSLAPDYEQYF.

This clone was picked up one time. J is TRBJ2-7 and V is TRBV6-5, with TRBD1 identical over 7 bases. The CDR3 contains 14 residues. Germline CDR1 reads MNHEY; CDR2 reads SVGAGI. The trim removed 6 bases at V and 5 bases at J, leaving 10 bases unmatched. The CDR3 DNA reads TGTGCCAGCAGACTGACAGGGCTTGCTGACGAGCAGTACTTC. Its translation: CASRLTGLADEQYF.

This rearrangement joins TRBV29-1 to TRBJ2-1; D might be TRBD1 (6 bases). The length of the CDR3 is 13 residues. Trimming shortened V by 5 bases and J by 3 bases, and 11 bases separated the two germline ends. Per germline, CDR1 SQVTM and CDR2 ANQGSEA. This CDR3 reads CSVQGTHYNEQFF. DNA of the CDR3: TGCAGCGTTCAGGGGACCCACTACAATGAGCAGTTCTTC.

The chain joins TRBV2 to TRBJ1-6, with 9 bases lining up with TRBD1. CDR3 length: 16 residues. The V and J ends lost 6 bases and 11 bases, in that order; junction bases with no gene match: 14. The V gene's germline CDR1 is SNHLY and CDR2 FYNNEI. Written as DNA, the CDR3 is TGTGCCAGCAGGTCAGAATCCGGGACAGGGCTAGCACCCCTCCACTTT. Amino acids: CASRSESGTGLAPLHF.

The chain recombines TRBV2 with TRBJ2-2, with 9 bases identical to TRBD1. The CDR3 totals 14 residues. From germline, CDR1 is SNHLY and CDR2 FYNNEI. Trimming removed 7 bases from V and 3 bases from J; junction bases left unmatched: 3. The CDR3 loop reads CASIRDRDTGELFF. The CDR3 bases are TGTGCCAGCATCCGGGACAGGGACACCGGGGAGCTGTTTTTT.

This clone came up many times. The chain recombines TRBV7-2 with TRBJ2-6; the match to TRBD1 covers 7 bases. Unmatched junction bases numbered 10, after V lost 5 bases and J lost 3 bases. The CDR3 sequence is 17 residues long. Germline loops: CDR1 SGHTA, CDR2 FQGNSA. The chain's CDR3 is CASSPRSQGRGANVLTF. The CDR3 nucleotides are TGTGCCAGCAGCCCACGCTCACAGGGGCGTGGGGCCAACGTCCTGACTTTC.

This chain uses TRBV24-1 with TRBJ2-2; D ambiguous. Trimming shortened V by 4 bases and J by 4 bases, and 3 bases separated the two germline ends. Germline CDR1 KGHDR, CDR2 SFDVKD. The CDR3 extends over 12 amino acids. The CDR3 coding sequence is TGTGCCACCAGTGACCGCACCGGGGAGCTGTTTTTT. It yields the protein CATSDRTGELFF.

The rearrangement joins TRBV19 to TRBJ1-5; 7 bases map to TRBD1. Germline lookup yields CDR1 LNHDA and CDR2 SQIVND (reference sequence). V lost 4 bases to trimming and J lost 1 base; unmatched junction nucleotides: 4. The length of the CDR3 is 15 residues. CDR3 sequence: CASSTRDSSNQPQHF. Here the CDR3 DNA reads TGTGCCAGTAGTACCCGGGACAGCAGCAATCAGCCCCAGCATTTT.

The rearrangement uses TRBV18 and TRBJ1-5, with D uncertain. The germline V gene encodes CDR1 KGHSH and CDR2 LQKENI. Trimming left V 9 bases short and J 0 bases short, with 9 bases between. The CDR3 runs to 13 residues. The CDR3 bases are TGTGCCAGTACTTTTGGTAGCAATCAGCCCCAGCATTTT. Translated: CASTFGSNQPQHF.

The chain uses TRBV4-2 and TRBJ2-7; D might be TRBD2 (5 bases). Trimming pared 0 bases from V and 0 bases from J, leaving 9 bases between. The CDR3 is 15 residues long. Germline-derived CDR1 and CDR2 are LGHNA and YNFKEQ. The CDR3: CASSQDGVSSYEQYF. CDR3 coding DNA: TGTGCCAGCAGCCAAGACGGGGTTAGCTCCTACGAGCAGTACTTC.

The gene calls are TRBV11-2 and TRBJ2-7; D possibly corresponds to TRBD2 (5 bases). V lost 6 bases and J lost 1, with 16 bases in between. The length of the CDR3 is 15 residues. Germline V gene lookup returns CDR1 SGHAT and CDR2 FQNNGV. CDR3 in amino acids: CASSQIPPGSYEQYF. CDR3 DNA sequence: TGTGCCAGCAGTCAAATCCCCCCGGGATCCTACGAGCAGTACTTC.

V and J are TRBV5-6 and TRBJ1-2; 7 bases align to TRBD1. Unmatched junction bases numbered 10, after V lost 4 bases and J lost 4 bases. Per germline, CDR1 SGHDT and CDR2 YYEEEE. The CDR3 runs to 15 residues. The CDR3 DNA reads as TGTGCCAGCAGCCCTGAGGGGGCGCCGGGCTATGGCTACACCTTC. Encoded protein: CASSPEGAPGYGYTF. The variable domain in full, completed from reference TRBV5-6 and TRBJ1-2, reads DAGVTQSPTHLIKTRGQQVTLRCSPKSGHDTVSWYQQALGQGPQFIFQYYEEEERQRGNFPDRFSGHQFPNYSSELNVNALLLGDSALYLCASSPEGAPGYGYTFGSGTRLTVV.

The CDR3 DNA is TGTGCCAGCAGCCCCGCCCCGGGCAGGGGAGACGGCTACACCTTC. This encodes CASSPAPGRGDGYTF. This rearrangement joins TRBV5-5 to TRBJ1-2; tentative D call: TRBD1 (6 bases). Germline V lookup: CDR1 SGHKS, CDR2 YYEKEE (reference sequence). This CDR3 spans 15 amino acids. The germline V and J ends were trimmed by 4 bases and 8 bases, with 21 bases remaining between them.

This chain joins TRBV5-6 and TRBJ2-7; D is undetermined. V lost 2 bases to trimming and J lost 3 bases, with 3 bases between them. Germline V CDR1 and CDR2: SGHDT, YYEEEE. This CDR3 is built from 11 residues. The CDR3 loop reads CASSFSYEQYF. As DNA, the CDR3 is TGTGCCAGCAGCTTCAGCTACGAGCAGTACTTC. The full variable domain, in which reference TRBV5-6 and TRBJ2-7 provide the parts outside the CDR3, is DAGVTQSPTHLIKTRGQQVTLRCSPKSGHDTVSWYQQALGQGPQFIFQYYEEEERQRGNFPDRFSGHQFPNYSSELNVNALLLGDSALYLCASSFSYEQYFGPGTRLTVT.

V and J are TRBV9 and TRBJ2-5; 9 bases are shared with TRBD1. The CDR3 sequence is 16 residues long. Unmatched junction bases numbered 12, after V lost 5 bases and J lost 4 bases. Germline V lookup: CDR1 SGDLS, CDR2 YYNGEE. The DNA for the CDR3 is TGTGCCAGCAGTCGTACAGGGGGCAACCCCCCAGAGACCCAGTACTTC. It encodes CASSRTGGNPPETQYF.

The chain carries TRBV5-6 and TRBJ2-2, with TRBD2 matching 7 bases. The germline CDR1 and CDR2 sequences are SGHDT and YYEEEE. The CDR3 spans 16 residues. Unmatched junction bases numbered 9, after V lost 4 bases and J lost 3 bases. The CDR3 sequence: CASSHGGRGYTGELFF. In DNA form, the CDR3 reads TGTGCCAGCAGCCACGGGGGGAGGGGCTACACCGGGGAGCTGTTTTTT.

This clone was picked up a small number of times. The chain carries TRBV19 and TRBJ1-1; D unclear. Germline V lookup: CDR1 LNHDA, CDR2 SQIVND (reference sequence). CDR3 length equals 13 residues. V was trimmed by 5 bases and J by 7 bases, leaving 14 bases between them. CDR3 loop: CASSLDLASEAFF. The CDR3 coding sequence is TGTGCCAGTAGTCTCGACCTGGCTAGTGAAGCTTTCTTT.

This rearrangement joins TRBV12-5 to TRBJ1-1, with D unclear. V was trimmed by 6 bases and J by 5 bases, leaving 10 bases between them. Per the germline V gene, CDR1 is LGHNT and CDR2 is FRNRAP. CDR3 length equals 12 residues. The CDR3 spells CASGTRGTEAFF. CDR3 sequence (DNA): TGTGCTAGTGGCACTAGAGGGACTGAAGCTTTCTTT. Variable domain in full (rest from reference TRBV12-5 and TRBJ1-1): DARVTQTPRHKVTEMGQEVTMRCQPILGHNTVFWYRQTMMQGLELLAYFRNRAPLDDSGMPKDRFSAEMPDATLATLKIQPSEPRDSAVYFCASGTRGTEAFFGQGTRLTVV.

The rearrangement joins TRBV27 to TRBJ1-5, with a possible D match to TRBD1 (6 bases). CDR1 is MNHEY and CDR2 is SMNVEV in the germline V gene (reference sequence). Deletions cut 4 bases from V and 2 bases from J, with 9 bases between. There are 14 residues in the CDR3. DNA for the CDR3: TGTGCCAGCAGTTGGGCAGGGGGCAATCAGCCCCAGCATTTT. Amino acid sequence: CASSWAGGNQPQHF.

This clone was seen a handful of times. The CDR3 spells CASTSSGGFTDTQYF. The CDR3 DNA is TGTGCCAGTACATCTAGCGGGGGGTTTACAGATACGCAGTATTTT. This chain joins TRBV19 and TRBJ2-3; 11 bases fit TRBD2. CDR1 is LNHDA and CDR2 is SQIVND in the germline V gene (reference sequence). The CDR3 is 15 residues long. V was clipped by 7 bases and J by 3 bases; unmatched bases: 6.